Following are 7 T cell receptor beta chains from one sample sequenced in a study of T cell repertoires in aging, cancer and after chemotherapy. Peripheral blood genomic DNA, not sorted cells or RNA, was the template. Rearranged V-D-J TRB sequences were amplified with a mixed TRB-A/B primer pool. Via MiXCR, TCRdb re-called the multiplex PCR reads, giving one row per CDR3 protein. This sample has about 500 distinct CDR3 sequences, with 76% found just once. Sequencing was done on a sample of blood. The source of these receptors is a human donor with a solid tumor.

This chain links TRBV6-6 with TRBJ2-3, with TRBD1 matching over 8 bases. The CDR3 is 14 amino acids. V lost 6 bases, J lost 5 bases, and 7 bases stayed unmatched. Germline CDR1 reads MNHNY; CDR2 reads SVGAGI (reference sequence). CDR3 sequence (DNA): TGTGCCAGCAGCGCCCTTACAGGGGGAGATACGCAGTATTTT. As protein: CASSALTGGDTQYF.

This clonotype appeared a few times. This sequence joins TRBV19 and TRBJ2-7, with 12 bases that match TRBD2. Germline V gene data show CDR1 as LNHDA and CDR2 as SQIVND (reference sequence). V shed 1 base and J 3 bases; nucleotides not matched to a gene: 1. CDR3 length: 15 residues. CDR3 sequence (DNA): TGTGCCAGTAGTATAGTGACTAGCGGGAGCTACGAGCAGTACTTC. This codes for CASSIVTSGSYEQYF. The complete variable domain, with remaining parts taken from reference TRBV19 and TRBJ2-7, reads DGGITQSPKYLFRKEGQNVTLSCEQNLNHDAMYWYRQDPGQGLRLIYYSQIVNDFQKGDIAEGYSVSREKKESFPLTVTSAQKNPTAFYLCASSIVTSGSYEQYFGPGTRLTVT.

The rearrangement links TRBV6-4 to TRBJ2-3, with 14 bases matching TRBD2. Germline V gene lookup returns CDR1 MRHNA and CDR2 SNTAGT. Trimming removed 3 bases from V and 3 bases from J; junction bases left unmatched: 2. The CDR3 spans 16 residues. The CDR3 loop is CASSEGTSGGTDTQYF. CDR3 nucleotides: TGTGCCAGCAGTGAGGGGACTAGCGGGGGTACAGATACGCAGTATTTT.

This rearrangement joins TRBV7-2 to TRBJ1-2, with a weak D call TRBD1 (5 bases). The germline V gene has CDR1 SGHTA and CDR2 FQGNSA. This CDR3 is 14 amino acids long. V was trimmed by 5 bases and J by 6 bases, leaving 16 bases between them. DNA of the CDR3: TGTGCCAGCAGCATCAATGCGGGGGGTAATGGCTACACCTTC. This sequence encodes CASSINAGGNGYTF.

The J gene is TRBJ1-2, the V gene TRBV29-1; D is undetermined. The ends were cut back, 4 bases at V and 8 bases at J, with 11 bases in the middle. The CDR3 spans 11 residues. The V gene's germline CDR1 is SQVTM and CDR2 ANQGSEA. The CDR3, as DNA: TGCAGCGTTGTAGAGAGTGGCGGCTACACCTTC. It is translated as CSVVESGGYTF.

V and J are TRBV10-3 and TRBJ2-7; possibly TRBD1 for D (6 bases). The V end was cut by 6 bases, the J end by 1 base, with 16 bases between. The CDR3 runs 15 residues. Per the germline V gene, CDR1 is ENHRY and CDR2 is SYGVKD. The CDR3 bases are TGTGCCATCAGCCCAAACAGGGTTGGATCCTACGAGCAGTACTTC. Its protein product is CAISPNRVGSYEQYF.

This clonotype was found a few times. The chain has TRBV7-3 and TRBJ2-4; D remains ambiguous. Germline-derived CDR1 and CDR2 are SGHTA and FQGTGA. There are 14 residues in the CDR3. V shed 4 bases and J shed 1 base, with 8 bases lying between them. The CDR3 here is CASSSPPAKNIQYF. The CDR3 region has the DNA TGTGCCAGCAGCTCCCCCCCGGCCAAAAACATTCAGTACTTC.